Listed below are T cell receptor beta chains from one sample, sequenced in a study of T cell responses to AZD1222 COVID-19 vaccine. The data were produced by immunoSEQ multiplex PCR, yet TCRdb's version contains in-frame clones alone and is incomplete. The sample consists of 130,000 or so clones, 89% of them appearing once. The specimen comprised peripheral blood, sampled 28 days after the second AZD1222 dose. These receptors all come from an adult who received the AZD1222 COVID-19 vaccine. Each CDR3 is given with its conserved first and last residue. The D gene is left open where the match is weak. Rows may omit the clone size; those that give it use once, few, many or a size class.

abundance	v_gene	d_gene	j_gene	CDR3aa	CDR3nt
.	TRBV2	.	TRBJ2-2	CASREKRSGLFF	TGTGCCAGCAGGGAAAAACGATCAGGGCTGTTTTTT
.	TRBV6-6	.	TRBJ2-5	CASSSTRASYSETQYF	TGTGCCAGCAGTTCCACCCGGGCCTCCTATTCGGAGACCCAGTACTTC
.	TRBV30	.	TRBJ1-5	CAWRTPGPLGQPQHF	TGTGCCTGGAGAACCCCTGGGCCATTGGGTCAGCCCCAGCATTTT
.	TRBV18	.	TRBJ2-7	CASSQAFTLDEQYF	TGTGCCAGCTCACAAGCCTTTACCCTGGACGAGCAGTACTTC
.	TRBV5-1	.	TRBJ2-2	CASSSNPSEPTGELFF	TGCGCCAGCAGCTCTAATCCTAGCGAGCCCACCGGGGAGCTGTTTTTT
.	TRBV6-2/TRBV6-3	.	TRBJ2-2	CASSATGYGELFF	TGTGCCAGCAGTGCCACAGGATACGGGGAGCTGTTTTTT
.	TRBV2	.	TRBJ1-2	CASRTASRYTF	TGTGCCAGCAGGACCGCCAGCCGCTACACCTTC
.	TRBV6-5	.	TRBJ1-1	CASRDPDFAEAFF	TGTGCCAGCAGGGACCCCGACTTCGCTGAAGCTTTCTTT
few	TRBV19	TRBD1	TRBJ1-6	CASSIQTGDNSPLHF	TGTGCCAGTAGTATTCAGACAGGGGATAATTCACCCCTCCACTTT
.	TRBV2	.	TRBJ1-5	CASSPGTNSNQPQHF	TGTGCCAGCAGTCCGGGAACAAATAGCAATCAGCCCCAGCATTTT
.	TRBV18	TRBD1	TRBJ1-1	CASSQQGQKNTEAFF	TGTGCCAGCTCACAACAGGGACAGAAGAACACTGAAGCTTTCTTT
.	TRBV19	TRBD2	TRBJ2-1	CASSHPQAGNEQFF	TGTGCCAGTAGTCACCCCCAAGCGGGGAATGAGCAGTTCTTC
.	TRBV18	.	TRBJ1-4	CASSSQGYDEKLFF	TGTGCCAGCTCATCACAGGGTTACGATGAAAAACTGTTTTTT
.	TRBV6-6	.	TRBJ1-6	CASSYSTGSPLHF	TGTGCCAGCAGTTACTCGACAGGATCACCCCTCCACTTT
.	TRBV27	.	TRBJ2-7	CASAGTGTAYEQYF	TGTGCCAGCGCTGGCACCGGGACGGCCTACGAGCAGTACTTC
.	TRBV6-5	.	TRBJ1-2	CASSYGGQPYGYTF	TGTGCCAGCAGTTACGGGGGACAACCATATGGCTACACCTTC
.	TRBV5-6	.	TRBJ1-6	CASSLVGGVNSPLHF	TGTGCCAGCAGCTTGGTGGGAGGAGTCAATTCACCCCTCCACTTT
.	TRBV2	TRBD1	TRBJ1-3	CASLQGGGNTIYF	TGTGCCAGCCTCCAGGGGGGTGGAAACACCATATATTTT
.	TRBV5-4	.	TRBJ1-3	CASSPGPGNTIYF	TGTGCCAGCAGCCCGGGCCCGGGAAACACCATATATTTT
.	TRBV2	TRBD1	TRBJ1-1	CASSLGRGSFF	TGTGCCAGCAGTCTGGGCAGGGGGTCTTTCTTT
.	TRBV20-1	.	TRBJ2-5	CSASGLAETQYF	TGCAGTGCTAGTGGGCTAGCGGAGACCCAGTACTTC
.	TRBV5-4	.	TRBJ1-2	CASSPGGATNYGYTF	TGTGCCAGCAGCCCGGGGGGGGCCACTAACTATGGCTACACCTTC